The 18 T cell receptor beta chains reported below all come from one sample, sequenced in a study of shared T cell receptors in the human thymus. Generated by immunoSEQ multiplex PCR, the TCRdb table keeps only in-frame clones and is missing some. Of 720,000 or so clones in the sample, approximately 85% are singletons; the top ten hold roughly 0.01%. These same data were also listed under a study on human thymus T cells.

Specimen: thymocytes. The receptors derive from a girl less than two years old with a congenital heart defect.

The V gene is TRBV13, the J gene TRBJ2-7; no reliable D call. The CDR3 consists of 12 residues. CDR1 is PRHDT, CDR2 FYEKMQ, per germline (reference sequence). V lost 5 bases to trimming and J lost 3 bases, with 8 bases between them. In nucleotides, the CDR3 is TGTGCCAGCAGCAGACAACACTACGAGCAGTACTTC. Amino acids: CASSRQHYEQYF. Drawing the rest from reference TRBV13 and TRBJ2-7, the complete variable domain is AAGVIQSPRHLIKEKRETATLKCYPIPRHDTVYWYQQGPGQDPQFLISFYEKMQSDKGSIPDRFSAQQFSDYHSELNMSSLELGDSALYFCASSRQHYEQYFGPGTRLTVT.

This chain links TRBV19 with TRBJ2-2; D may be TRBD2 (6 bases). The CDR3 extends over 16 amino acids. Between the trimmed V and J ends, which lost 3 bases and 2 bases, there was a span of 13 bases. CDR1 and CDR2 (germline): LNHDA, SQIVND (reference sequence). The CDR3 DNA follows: TGTGCCAGTAGTATGGGACCCGGGACTAACACCGGGGAGCTGTTTTTT. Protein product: CASSMGPGTNTGELFF.

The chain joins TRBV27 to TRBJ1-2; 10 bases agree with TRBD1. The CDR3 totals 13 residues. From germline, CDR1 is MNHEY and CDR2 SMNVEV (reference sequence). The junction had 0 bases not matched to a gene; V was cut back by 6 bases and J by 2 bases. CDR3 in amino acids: CASRGQGNYGYTF. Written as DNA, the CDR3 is TGTGCCAGCAGGGGACAGGGGAACTATGGCTACACCTTC.

This CDR3 is CASKVWVEGTEAFF. CDR3 DNA sequence: TGTGCCAGTAAGGTTTGGGTAGAGGGCACTGAAGCTTTCTTT. This chain connects TRBV19 to TRBJ1-1; D is uncertain. Trimming shortened V by 7 bases and J by 4 bases, and 16 bases separated the two germline ends. This CDR3 has 14 residues. CDR1 LNHDA and CDR2 SQIVND come from the germline V gene (reference sequence).

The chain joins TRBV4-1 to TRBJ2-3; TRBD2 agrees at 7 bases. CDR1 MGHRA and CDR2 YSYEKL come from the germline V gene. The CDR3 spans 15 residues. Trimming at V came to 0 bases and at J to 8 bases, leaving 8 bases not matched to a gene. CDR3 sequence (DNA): TGCGCCAGCAGCCAAGACCAATACCCGGGGGGTACGCAGTATTTT. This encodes CASSQDQYPGGTQYF.

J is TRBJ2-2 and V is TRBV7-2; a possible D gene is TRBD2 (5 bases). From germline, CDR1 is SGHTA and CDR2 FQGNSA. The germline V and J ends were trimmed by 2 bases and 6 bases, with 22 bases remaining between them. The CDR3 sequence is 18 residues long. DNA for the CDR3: TGTGCCAGCAGCTTATGGTTCTCTGTCGCGGGTAGGGCCGGGGAGCTGTTTTTT. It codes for CASSLWFSVAGRAGELFF.

The CDR3 loop is CASSHHTGKLKAFF. The CDR3, as DNA: TGTGCCAGCAGCCATCATACAGGGAAATTAAAAGCTTTCTTT. The genes are TRBV7-2 and TRBJ1-1; a possible D gene is TRBD1 (6 bases). The ends were cut back, 5 bases at V and 9 bases at J, with 19 bases in the middle. The germline CDR1 and CDR2 sequences are SGHTA and FQGNSA. The CDR3 runs to 14 residues.

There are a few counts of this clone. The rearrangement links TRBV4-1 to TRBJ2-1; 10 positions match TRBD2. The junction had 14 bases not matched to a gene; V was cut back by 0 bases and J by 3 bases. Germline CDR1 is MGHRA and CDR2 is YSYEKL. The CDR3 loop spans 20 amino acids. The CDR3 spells CASSQDISGGAGVGYNEQFF. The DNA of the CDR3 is TGCGCCAGCAGCCAAGATATCAGCGGGGGGGCCGGTGTCGGCTACAATGAGCAGTTCTTC.

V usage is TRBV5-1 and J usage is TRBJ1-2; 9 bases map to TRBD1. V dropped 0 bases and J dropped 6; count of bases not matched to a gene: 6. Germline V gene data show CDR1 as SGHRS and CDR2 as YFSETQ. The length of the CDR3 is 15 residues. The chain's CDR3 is CASSLEGTGMDGYTF. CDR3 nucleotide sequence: TGCGCCAGCAGCTTGGAAGGGACAGGGATGGATGGCTACACCTTC.

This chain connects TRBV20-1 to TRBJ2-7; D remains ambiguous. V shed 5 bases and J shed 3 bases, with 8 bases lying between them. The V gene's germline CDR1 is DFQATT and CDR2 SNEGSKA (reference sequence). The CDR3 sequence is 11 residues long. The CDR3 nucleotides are TGCAGTGCTCACTCAAGCTACGAGCAGTACTTC. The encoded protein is CSAHSSYEQYF.

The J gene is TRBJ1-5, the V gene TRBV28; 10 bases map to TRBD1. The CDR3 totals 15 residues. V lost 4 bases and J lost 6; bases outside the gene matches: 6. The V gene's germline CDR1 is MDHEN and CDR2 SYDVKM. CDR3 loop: CASSSDRGMTQPQHF. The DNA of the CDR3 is TGTGCCAGCAGTTCGGACAGGGGGATGACTCAGCCCCAGCATTTT.

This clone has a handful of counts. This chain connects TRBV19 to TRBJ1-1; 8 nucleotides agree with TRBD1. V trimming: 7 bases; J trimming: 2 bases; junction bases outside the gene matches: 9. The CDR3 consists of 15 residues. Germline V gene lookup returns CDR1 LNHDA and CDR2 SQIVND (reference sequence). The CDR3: CASNSPTGDNTEAFF. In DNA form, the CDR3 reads TGTGCCAGTAACTCACCGACAGGGGATAACACTGAAGCTTTCTTT.

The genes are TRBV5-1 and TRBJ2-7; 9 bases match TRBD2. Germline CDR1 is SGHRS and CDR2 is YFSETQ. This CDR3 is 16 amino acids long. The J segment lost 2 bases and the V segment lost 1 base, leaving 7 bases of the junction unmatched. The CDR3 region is CASSLRTGTSPYEQYF. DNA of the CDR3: TGCGCCAGCAGCTTGCGGACCGGGACTAGCCCCTACGAGCAGTACTTC.

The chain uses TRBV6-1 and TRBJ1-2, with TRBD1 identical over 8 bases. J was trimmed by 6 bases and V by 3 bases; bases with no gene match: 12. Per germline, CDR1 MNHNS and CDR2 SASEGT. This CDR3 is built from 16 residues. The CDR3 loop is CASSDRQGAPRDGYTF. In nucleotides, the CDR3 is TGTGCCAGCAGTGATCGGCAGGGGGCGCCGCGCGATGGCTACACCTTC.

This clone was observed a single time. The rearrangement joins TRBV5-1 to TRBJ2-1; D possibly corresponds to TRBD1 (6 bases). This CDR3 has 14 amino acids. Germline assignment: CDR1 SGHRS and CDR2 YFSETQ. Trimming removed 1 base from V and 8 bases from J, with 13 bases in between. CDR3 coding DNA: TGCGCCAGCAGCTTGTTCCAGGGGATGGATGAGCAGTTCTTC. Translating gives CASSLFQGMDEQFF.

Written as DNA, the CDR3 is TGCGCCAGCAGCTTACCGGGACAGGGTTACGAGCAGTACTTC. It translates to CASSLPGQGYEQYF. The V call is TRBV5-1, the J call TRBJ2-7; 9 positions match TRBD1. The germline CDR1 and CDR2 sequences are SGHRS and YFSETQ. This CDR3 is 14 amino acids long. V lost 2 bases to trimming and J lost 4 bases; unmatched junction nucleotides: 4.

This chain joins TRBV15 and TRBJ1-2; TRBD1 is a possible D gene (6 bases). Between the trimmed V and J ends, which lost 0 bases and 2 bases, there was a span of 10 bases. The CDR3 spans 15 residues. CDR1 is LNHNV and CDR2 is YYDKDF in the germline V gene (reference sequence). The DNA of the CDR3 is TGTGCCACCAGCAGAGAACGTACAGGGAACTATGGCTACACCTTC. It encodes CATSRERTGNYGYTF.

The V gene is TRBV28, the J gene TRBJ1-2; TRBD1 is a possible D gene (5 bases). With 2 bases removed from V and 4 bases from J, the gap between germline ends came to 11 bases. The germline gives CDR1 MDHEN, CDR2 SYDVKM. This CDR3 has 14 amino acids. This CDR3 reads CASSLNRIPYGYTF. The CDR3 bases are TGTGCCAGCAGTTTAAACAGGATCCCCTATGGCTACACCTTC.